The source of this T cell receptor (beta chain) is a study of T cells after yellow fever vaccination. Broader study findings: Subsequent to the booster, the majority of primary-vaccination clones reappeared (about 97% CD4, 88% CD8). Weaker overall, the secondary response nonetheless peaked faster (day 5 versus 15). Of the clonotypes, a small share occurred in both CD4 and CD8 compartments.

A few counts support this clonotype. Antigen specificity is unknown. The CDR3 spans 14 residues. Trimming pared 1 base from V and 7 bases from J, leaving 8 bases between. Germline V lookup: CDR1 LNHNV, CDR2 YYDKDF (reference sequence). The authors made TCR cDNA by 5'RACE template switching, adding a universal primer site and UMIs. TCRdb fed the 5' RACE reads into MiXCR, producing one record per CDR3 protein. The sample has 250,000 to 350,000 distinct CDR3 sequences; 3.5% to 4.5% are singletons. This sample comprised PBMCs, obtained 15 days after the yellow fever booster vaccination. The genes are TRBV15 and TRBJ1-6, with D possibly TRBD1 on 5 matching bases. The TCR sequence derives from a man between 18 and 35 years old who received the YFV17D yellow fever vaccine. This CDR3 is CATSRVQGNSPLHF. The CDR3 bases are TGTGCCACCAGCAGAGTTCAGGGCAATTCACCCCTCCACTTT.